One sample yielded the 21 T cell receptor beta chains listed below, sequenced in a study of shared clonotypes between healthy human individuals. Naive CD8 isolation took CD45RO-negative cells positively selected for CCR7 and excluded terminally differentiated effector memory CD45RA+ cells. The table came from immunoSEQ multiplex PCR; TCRdb's copy has only in-frame clones and leaves some out. The table lists around 1.9 million clones, around 93% of them singletons, with roughly 1.7% in the top ten. The specimen was naive CD8+ T cells from PBMCs. The receptors come from a man between 18 and 35 years old in good health. Some clones in this sample may be carry-over from other donors' samples.

The chain links TRBV28 to TRBJ1-5, with TRBD1 as a possible D gene (5 bases). The ends were cut back, 3 bases at V and 7 bases at J, with 10 bases in the middle. Germline V gene data show CDR1 as MDHEN and CDR2 as SYDVKM. The CDR3 loop spans 13 amino acids. CDR3 DNA: TGTGCCAGCAGTTTTGGGGGAAGCCAGCCCCAGCATTTT. Amino acids: CASSFGGSQPQHF.

CDR3 nucleotide sequence: TGTGCCACCAGCAGAGTGACCCTCCAGGCCGCTAGCACAGATACGCAGTATTTT. As protein: CATSRVTLQAASTDTQYF. V and J are TRBV15 and TRBJ2-3, with D hard to call. CDR1 is LNHNV and CDR2 is YYDKDF in the germline V gene (reference sequence). Trimming shortened V by 1 base and J by 0 bases, and 17 bases separated the two germline ends. This CDR3 comprises 18 residues. Drawing the rest from reference TRBV15 and TRBJ2-3, the complete variable domain is DAMVIQNPRYQVTQFGKPVTLSCSQTLNHNVMYWYQQKSSQAPKLLFHYYDKDFNNEADTPDNFQSRRPNTSFCFLDIRSPGLGDTAMYLCATSRVTLQAASTDTQYFGPGTRLTVL.

This rearrangement joins TRBV9 to TRBJ1-4, with D possibly TRBD1 on 6 matching bases. V shed 0 bases and J shed 5 bases, with 8 bases lying between them. Germline CDR1 is SGDLS and CDR2 is YYNGEE. This CDR3 is built from 14 residues. Here the CDR3 DNA reads TGTGCCAGCAGCGTAGATCAGGGGAATGAAAAACTGTTTTTT. It specifies CASSVDQGNEKLFF.

The V call is TRBV27, the J call TRBJ2-7; D uncertain. The V end was cut by 5 bases, the J end by 4 bases, with 6 bases between. CDR1 MNHEY and CDR2 SMNVEV come from the germline V gene (reference sequence). The CDR3 totals 11 residues. The CDR3 region has the DNA TGTGCCAGCAGTCTCTTATACGAGCAGTACTTC. The encoded protein is CASSLLYEQYF.

Here the CDR3 reads CASSLFPRKRVGISGANVLTF. The CDR3 DNA reads as TGTGCCAGCAGCTTATTCCCTAGGAAGCGAGTCGGGATATCTGGGGCCAACGTCCTGACTTTC. The rearrangement links TRBV7-3 to TRBJ2-6; D may be TRBD2 (5 bases). CDR1 SGHTA and CDR2 FQGTGA come from the germline V gene. V was clipped by 2 bases and J by 1 base, with 24 bases between them. The CDR3 extends over 21 amino acids.

The V gene is TRBV4-3, the J gene TRBJ2-2; D gene uncertain. The germline V gene has CDR1 LGHNA and CDR2 YSLEER. The ends were cut back, 5 bases at V and 5 bases at J, with 15 bases in the middle. CDR3 length: 15 amino acids. The CDR3 sequence: CASSSSGFRTGELFF. CDR3 DNA: TGCGCCAGCAGCTCCTCAGGCTTCAGAACCGGGGAGCTGTTTTTT.

This chain uses TRBV7-8 with TRBJ1-5, with D unresolved. The CDR3 is made up of 16 amino acids. The germline CDR1 and CDR2 sequences are SGHVS and FQNEAQ. V lost 1 base, J lost 0 bases, and 10 bases lay in between. The CDR3 sequence is CASSLVYSDSNQPQHF. CDR3 coding DNA: TGTGCCAGCAGCTTAGTATACAGCGATAGCAATCAGCCCCAGCATTTT.

This chain uses TRBV11-2 with TRBJ2-7, with 12 bases matching TRBD2. The CDR3 runs 18 residues. In germline, CDR1 is SGHAT, CDR2 FQNNGV. The V segment lost 5 bases and the J segment 5 bases; nucleotides outside the gene matches: 16. The CDR3 sequence: CASSQAPVTSGRLNEQYF. The CDR3 coding sequence is TGTGCCAGCAGCCAAGCCCCCGTGACTAGCGGGAGACTCAACGAGCAGTACTTC.

The chain carries TRBV15 and TRBJ2-5; D remains ambiguous. This CDR3 contains 15 residues. Trimming removed 0 bases at V and 3 bases at J, with 11 bases between. Germline loops: CDR1 LNHNV, CDR2 YYDKDF (reference sequence). CDR3 sequence: CATSRDKYLKETQYF. The CDR3 DNA reads as TGTGCCACCAGCAGAGACAAGTACCTAAAAGAGACCCAGTACTTC.

V usage is TRBV7-9 and J usage is TRBJ2-3; maybe TRBD2 (6 bases). The CDR3 runs 16 residues. Trimming removed 4 bases at V and 2 bases at J, with 16 bases between. The germline V gene encodes CDR1 SEHNR and CDR2 FQNEAQ (reference sequence). The CDR3 DNA is TGTGCCAGCAGCTCGACCGCACTAGCCTCCACAGATACGCAGTATTTT. This codes for CASSSTALASTDTQYF.

This rearrangement joins TRBV7-8 to TRBJ1-5; D perhaps matches TRBD1 (5 bases). The CDR3 runs 13 residues. Germline V CDR1 and CDR2: SGHVS, FQNEAQ. V was cut by 5 bases and J by 8 bases, with 13 bases left in between. CDR3 nucleotide sequence: TGTGCCAGCAGCCCCGGGACTGCCGAGCCCCAGCATTTT. It is translated as CASSPGTAEPQHF.

V is TRBV28 and J is TRBJ1-5; a possible D gene is TRBD1 (5 bases). The CDR3 is 13 residues long. Germline CDR1 MDHEN, CDR2 SYDVKM. V was cut by 2 bases and J by 7 bases, with 9 bases left in between. CDR3 region: CASSLDSGQPQHF. CDR3 in DNA: TGTGCCAGCAGTTTAGACAGCGGGCAGCCCCAGCATTTT.

Note on this clone: This sample also contains other DNA sequences that code for the same CDR3. This sequence joins TRBV25-1 and TRBJ1-3; D unresolved. Per germline, CDR1 MGHDK and CDR2 SYGVNS. CDR3 length: 12 amino acids. V was clipped by 2 bases and J by 4 bases, with 3 bases between them. This chain's CDR3 is CASSEGGNTIYF. The CDR3 DNA follows: TGTGCCAGCAGTGAAGGGGGAAACACCATATATTTT.

The chain links TRBV25-1 to TRBJ1-2; 9 nucleotides line up with TRBD1. There are 15 residues in the CDR3. The V gene end was trimmed by 1 base and the J gene end by 7 bases; junction bases not matched to a gene: 7. Germline V lookup: CDR1 MGHDK, CDR2 SYGVNS. The CDR3 loop is CASSEWGQGLVGYTF. The CDR3 DNA sequence: TGTGCCAGCAGTGAATGGGGACAGGGTTTAGTTGGCTACACCTTC.

The V gene is TRBV9, the J gene TRBJ2-3, with a tentative D call TRBD2 (6 bases). This CDR3 has 15 residues. Germline CDR1 and CDR2: SGDLS and YYNGEE. The ends were cut back, 1 base at V and 6 bases at J, with 15 bases in the middle. CDR3 DNA sequence: TGTGCCAGCAGCGTAACCGGGAGTAGGTCGGATACGCAGTATTTT. This translates into CASSVTGSRSDTQYF.

V usage is TRBV30 and J usage is TRBJ1-2, with D uncertain. The CDR3 contains 16 residues. V dropped 2 bases and J dropped 0 bases, with 16 bases sitting between them. The germline CDR1 and CDR2 sequences are GTSNPN and SVGIG (reference sequence). CDR3 DNA sequence: TGTGCCTGGAGTTCTCCTCGATCCGTACCTAACTATGGCTACACCTTC. Translating it yields CAWSSPRSVPNYGYTF.

CDR3 DNA sequence: TGTGCCAGCAGCCAAGATTTGGGGGCCTATGAAAAACTGTTTTTT. It codes for CASSQDLGAYEKLFF. The chain recombines TRBV4-2 with TRBJ1-4; tentatively, D is TRBD1 (6 bases). The CDR3 has 15 amino acids. V lost 0 bases, J lost 6 bases, and 11 bases lay in between. CDR1 and CDR2 from the germline V gene are LGHNA and YNFKEQ.

In the case of this clone: The sample carries other DNA sequences with the same CDR3. The chain carries TRBV7-2 and TRBJ1-5; weak D call: TRBD1 (6 bases). The germline V gene encodes CDR1 SGHTA and CDR2 FQGNSA. The V gene lost 1 base and the J gene lost 0 bases, with 10 bases spanning the gap. The CDR3 length is 16 residues. CDR3 in amino acids: CASSLGGGYSNQPQHF. DNA for the CDR3: TGTGCCAGCAGCTTAGGAGGGGGATATAGCAATCAGCCCCAGCATTTT.

A word on this clone: In the same sample, other DNA sequences code for this CDR3. The rearrangement uses TRBV29-1 and TRBJ2-1, with TRBD2 matching 10 bases. V lost 6 bases and J lost 4; bases outside the gene matches: 3. The CDR3 consists of 13 residues. CDR1 and CDR2 (germline): SQVTM, ANQGSEA. As DNA, the CDR3 is TGCAGCGTAGCGGGAGGGCCTTACAATGAGCAGTTCTTC. Protein: CSVAGGPYNEQFF.

The rearrangement joins TRBV12-5 to TRBJ2-1; weak D call: TRBD2 (6 bases). CDR1 and CDR2 (germline): LGHNT, FRNRAP. The CDR3 has 16 residues. Trimming shortened V by 1 base and J by 4 bases, and 14 bases separated the two germline ends. The CDR3 reads CASGLGGILPYNEQFF. CDR3 bases: TGTGCTAGTGGTTTGGGCGGGATCCTACCTTACAATGAGCAGTTCTTC.

This clone was detected once. The V call is TRBV15, the J call TRBJ2-5; possible D gene TRBD2, 6 bases. The CDR3 extends over 14 amino acids. The V gene lost 3 bases and the J gene lost 3 bases, with 11 bases spanning the gap. Germline loops: CDR1 LNHNV, CDR2 YYDKDF (reference sequence). CDR3 in DNA: TGTGCCACCAGCAGCCGGGACTCCGAAGAGACCCAGTACTTC. Translated: CATSSRDSEETQYF.